Below, 17 T cell receptor beta chains from the same sample are listed, as sequenced in a study of control samples from healthy donors and cancer patients. TCRdb's table, derived via immunoSEQ multiplex PCR, lists solely in-frame clones and lacks some. The repertoire consists of roughly 94,000 clones, with around 85% occurring once and the leading ten covering 38%. The sample comprised PBMCs. The receptors were sampled from a man aged 65-85 years with lung cancer.

This clone was seen only once. The chain recombines TRBV7-2 with TRBJ2-3; 9 bases align to TRBD2. In germline, CDR1 is SGHTA, CDR2 FQGNSA. CDR3 length equals 15 residues. The V segment lost 5 bases and the J segment 0 bases; nucleotides outside the gene matches: 3. CDR3 protein: CASSPGLASTDTQYF. CDR3 nucleotide sequence: TGTGCCAGCAGCCCCGGACTAGCGAGCACAGATACGCAGTATTTT.

The chain links TRBV3-1 (or the pseudogene TRBV3-2) to TRBJ2-7; TRBD1 matches at 7 bases. Trimming took 0 bases from V and 6 from J; bases not matched to a gene: 8. Germline V gene data show CDR1 as LGHDT and CDR2 as YNNKEL (reference sequence). This CDR3 is built from 15 residues. CDR3 in amino acids: CASSQDRRQGSEQYF. The CDR3 nucleotides are TGTGCCAGCAGCCAAGATAGGAGACAGGGATCCGAGCAGTACTTC.

The chain couples TRBV7-2 to TRBJ2-5; 9 bases are a match to TRBD1. The CDR3 has 17 amino acids. Trimming at V came to 1 base and at J to 7 bases, leaving 13 bases not matched to a gene. The germline gives CDR1 SGHTA, CDR2 FQGNSA. The CDR3: CASSLGSSGSGQGTQYF. CDR3 nucleotides: TGTGCCAGCAGCTTAGGGTCGTCGGGTTCGGGACAGGGGACCCAGTACTTC. Using reference TRBV7-2 and TRBJ2-5 for the parts outside the CDR3, the full variable domain is GAGVSQSPSNKVTEKGKDVELRCDPISGHTALYWYRQSLGQGLEFLIYFQGNSAPDKSGLPSDRFSAERTGGSVSTLTIQRTQQEDSAVYLCASSLGSSGSGQGTQYFGPGTRLLVL.

V is TRBV5-1 and J is TRBJ2-3, with TRBD1 as a possible D gene (6 bases). CDR1 is SGHRS and CDR2 is YFSETQ in the germline V gene. Trimming shortened V by 1 base and J by 6 bases, and 15 bases separated the two germline ends. The CDR3 totals 15 residues. The CDR3 reads CASSLQQGPTDTQYF. CDR3 DNA: TGCGCCAGCAGCTTGCAGCAGGGGCCTACTGATACGCAGTATTTT. The variable domain in full, with the rest retrieved from reference TRBV5-1 and TRBJ2-3, is KAGVTQTPRYLIKTRGQQVTLSCSPISGHRSVSWYQQTPGQGLQFLFEYFSETQRNKGNFPGRFSGRQFSNSRSEMNVSTLELGDSALYLCASSLQQGPTDTQYFGPGTRLTVL.

V is TRBV3-1 (or the pseudogene TRBV3-2) and J is TRBJ2-4; tentatively, D is TRBD1 or TRBD2 (5 bases each). This CDR3 is built from 14 residues. V lost 1 base to trimming and J lost 8 bases, with 12 bases between them. Germline lookup yields CDR1 LGHDT and CDR2 YNNKEL (reference sequence). The CDR3 DNA is TGTGCCAGCAGCCAAGTGAGGCGAGGGGACATTCAGTACTTC. Translation: CASSQVRRGDIQYF.

V and J are TRBV6-6 and TRBJ2-7; D is tentatively TRBD1 or TRBD2 (6 bases each). Trimming cost V 6 bases and J 5 bases, with 20 bases left between them. Per the germline V gene, CDR1 is MNHNY and CDR2 is SVGAGI (reference sequence). The CDR3 has 15 amino acids. For the CDR3, the DNA is TGTGCCAGCAGGTCACGGGGGCTAGCGATCGACGAGCAGTACTTC. It specifies CASRSRGLAIDEQYF.

The CDR3 DNA reads as TGTGCCATCAGCGACCCGCACCGCGGGGGAAACACCGGGGAGCTGTTTTTT. This sequence encodes CAISDPHRGGNTGELFF. V is TRBV10-3 and J is TRBJ2-2; 7 bases agree with TRBD2. V gave up 6 bases and J gave up 2 bases; unmatched junction bases: 12. The CDR3 covers 17 residues. Germline CDR1 is ENHRY and CDR2 is SYGVKD.

The chain links TRBV30 to TRBJ1-1; TRBD1 matches at 7 bases. Per the germline V gene, CDR1 is GTSNPN and CDR2 is SVGIG (reference sequence). The CDR3 contains 12 residues. Trimming at V came to 0 bases and at J to 7 bases, leaving 2 bases not matched to a gene. The CDR3 DNA follows: TGTGCCTGGAGTGTACAGGGGCATGAAGCTTTCTTT. Translated, it gives CAWSVQGHEAFF.

The gene calls are TRBV5-1 and TRBJ1-2; the D gene is possibly TRBD1 (6 bases). The CDR3 is made up of 17 amino acids. Trimming took off 0 bases at V and 0 bases at J, with 15 bases between the two ends. Germline CDR1 is SGHRS and CDR2 is YFSETQ. The CDR3 region has the DNA TGCGCCAGCAGCTTGGTGCAAGGGGGGGCCTCTAACTATGGCTACACCTTC. It encodes CASSLVQGGASNYGYTF.

V usage is TRBV5-1 and J usage is TRBJ2-2; D gene uncertain. The CDR3 contains 15 residues. Germline V CDR1 and CDR2: SGHRS, YFSETQ. V lost 0 bases and J lost 6, with 12 bases in between. The CDR3 loop is CASSLGVAGAGELFF. CDR3 sequence (DNA): TGCGCCAGCAGCTTGGGAGTAGCTGGGGCCGGGGAGCTGTTTTTT.

This chain joins TRBV4-1 and TRBJ2-6, with 11 nucleotides matching TRBD1. This CDR3 comprises 18 residues. Germline CDR1 reads MGHRA; CDR2 reads YSYEKL. J gave up 0 bases and V 5 bases, and 6 bases lay outside the gene matches. The CDR3 is CASSVPGQGVSGANVLTF. In DNA form, the CDR3 reads TGCGCCAGCAGCGTCCCGGGACAGGGGGTCTCTGGGGCCAACGTCCTGACTTTC.

The chain carries TRBV30 and TRBJ2-2; D unresolved. V was clipped by 0 bases and J by 4 bases, with 15 bases between them. There are 16 residues in the CDR3. From germline, CDR1 is GTSNPN and CDR2 SVGIG (reference sequence). Here the CDR3 reads CAWSVDGAIFTGELFF. CDR3 nucleotide sequence: TGTGCCTGGAGTGTTGACGGCGCGATCTTCACCGGGGAGCTGTTTTTT.

This clone was counted a single time. The J gene is TRBJ1-2, the V gene TRBV9; D remains ambiguous. Between the trimmed V and J ends, which lost 0 bases and 8 bases, there was a span of 14 bases. There are 14 residues in the CDR3. The germline V gene encodes CDR1 SGDLS and CDR2 YYNGEE. In DNA form, the CDR3 reads TGTGCCAGCAGCGTAGATCGAGTGCTAGGGGGCTACACCTTC. As protein: CASSVDRVLGGYTF.

The CDR3 DNA is TGCGCCAGCAGTATGACTAGCCCTAGCACAGATACGCAGTATTTT. Translated: CASSMTSPSTDTQYF. The chain uses TRBV5-1 and TRBJ2-3, with 7 bases matching TRBD2. The V gene's germline CDR1 is SGHRS and CDR2 YFSETQ. The ends lost 5 bases at V and 0 bases at J; junction bases unmatched: 6. This CDR3 has 15 amino acids.

The rearrangement joins TRBV5-5 to TRBJ1-1; the D is unclear. Germline V lookup: CDR1 SGHKS, CDR2 YYEKEE (reference sequence). V lost 3 bases and J 3 bases, leaving 9 bases between the germline ends. The CDR3 contains 13 residues. The CDR3 nucleotides read TGTGCCAGCAGCTGGAATTCGGACACTGAAGCTTTCTTT. Translating it yields CASSWNSDTEAFF.

As to this clone: Additional DNA sequences in this sample encode the identical CDR3. The CDR3 here is CSVDRGYTGELFF. The CDR3 DNA sequence: TGCAGCGTAGACAGGGGTTACACCGGGGAGCTGTTTTTT. V usage is TRBV29-1 and J usage is TRBJ2-2; TRBD1 matches 8 bases. Germline V CDR1 and CDR2: SQVTM, ANQGSEA. V trimming: 6 bases; J trimming: 3 bases; junction bases outside the gene matches: 3. CDR3 size: 13 residues.

The genes are TRBV4-1 and TRBJ1-4; possible D gene TRBD1, 5 bases. This CDR3 region has 15 residues. Germline CDR1 and CDR2: MGHRA and YSYEKL. V was cut by 1 base and J by 3 bases, with 9 bases left in between. CDR3 sequence (DNA): TGCGCCAGCAGCCAAGTTAGGGGACCTAATGAAAAACTGTTTTTT. Its protein product is CASSQVRGPNEKLFF.